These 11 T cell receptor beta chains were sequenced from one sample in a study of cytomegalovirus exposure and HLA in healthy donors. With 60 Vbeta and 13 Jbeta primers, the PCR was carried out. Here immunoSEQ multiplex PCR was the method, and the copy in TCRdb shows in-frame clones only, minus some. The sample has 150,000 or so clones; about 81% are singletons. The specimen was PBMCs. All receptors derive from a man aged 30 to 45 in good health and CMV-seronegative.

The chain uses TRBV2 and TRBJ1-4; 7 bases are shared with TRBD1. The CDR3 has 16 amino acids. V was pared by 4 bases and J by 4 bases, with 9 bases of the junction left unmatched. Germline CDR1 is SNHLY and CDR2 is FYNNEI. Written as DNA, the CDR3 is TGTGCCAGCAGTGCCAGACAGGGATTCGGTAATGAAAAACTGTTTTTT. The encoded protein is CASSARQGFGNEKLFF.

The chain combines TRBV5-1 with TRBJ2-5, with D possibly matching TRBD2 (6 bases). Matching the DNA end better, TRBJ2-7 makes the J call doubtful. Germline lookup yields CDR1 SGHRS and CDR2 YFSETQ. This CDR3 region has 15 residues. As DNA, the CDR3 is TGCGCCAGCAGCTTGGTACTAGCAGACTCCTACGAGCAGTACTTC. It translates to CASSLVLADSYEQYF.

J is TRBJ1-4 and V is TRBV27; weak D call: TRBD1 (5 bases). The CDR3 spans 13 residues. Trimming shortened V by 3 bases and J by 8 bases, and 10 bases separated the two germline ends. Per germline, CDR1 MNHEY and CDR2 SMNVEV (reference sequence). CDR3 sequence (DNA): TGTGCCAGCAGTTTCCGACAGATGGAAAAACTGTTTTTT. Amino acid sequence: CASSFRQMEKLFF.

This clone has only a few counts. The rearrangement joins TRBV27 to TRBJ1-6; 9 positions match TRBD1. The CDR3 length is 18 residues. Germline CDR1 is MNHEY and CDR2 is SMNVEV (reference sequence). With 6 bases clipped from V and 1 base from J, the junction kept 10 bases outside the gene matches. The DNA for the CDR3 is TGTGCCAGCAGCCCGGGACAGGGTCTAGTTTCCTATAATTCACCCCTCCACTTT. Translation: CASSPGQGLVSYNSPLHF.

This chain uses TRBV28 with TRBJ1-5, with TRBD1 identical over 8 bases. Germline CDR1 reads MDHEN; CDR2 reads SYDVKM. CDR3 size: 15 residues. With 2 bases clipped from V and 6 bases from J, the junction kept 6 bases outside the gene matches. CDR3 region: CASSLRGQASQPQHF. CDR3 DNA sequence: TGTGCCAGCAGTTTAAGGGGACAGGCGAGTCAGCCCCAGCATTTT.

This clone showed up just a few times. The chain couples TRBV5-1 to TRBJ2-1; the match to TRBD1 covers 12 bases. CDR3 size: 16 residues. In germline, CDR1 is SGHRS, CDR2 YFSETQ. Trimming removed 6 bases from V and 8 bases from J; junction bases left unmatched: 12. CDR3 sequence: CASNDRDRGHWDEQFF. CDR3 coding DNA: TGCGCCAGCAACGACCGGGACAGGGGGCACTGGGATGAGCAGTTCTTC.

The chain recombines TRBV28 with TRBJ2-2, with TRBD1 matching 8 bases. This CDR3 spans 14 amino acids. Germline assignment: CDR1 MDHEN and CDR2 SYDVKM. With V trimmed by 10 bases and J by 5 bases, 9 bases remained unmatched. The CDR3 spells CANADREGTGELFF. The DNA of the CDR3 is TGTGCCAACGCGGACAGGGAAGGGACCGGGGAGCTGTTTTTT. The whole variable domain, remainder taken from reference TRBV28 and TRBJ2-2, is DVKVTQSSRYLVKRTGEKVFLECVQDMDHENMFWYRQDPGLGLRLIYFSYDVKMKEKGDIPEGYSVSREKKERFSLILESASTNQTSMYLCANADREGTGELFFGEGSRLTVL.

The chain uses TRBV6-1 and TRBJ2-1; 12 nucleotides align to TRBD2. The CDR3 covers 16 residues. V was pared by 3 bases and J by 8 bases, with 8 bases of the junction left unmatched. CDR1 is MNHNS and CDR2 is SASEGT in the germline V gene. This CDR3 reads CASSELAGGHQDEQFF. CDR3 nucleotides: TGTGCCAGCAGTGAGCTAGCGGGGGGGCACCAAGATGAGCAGTTCTTC.

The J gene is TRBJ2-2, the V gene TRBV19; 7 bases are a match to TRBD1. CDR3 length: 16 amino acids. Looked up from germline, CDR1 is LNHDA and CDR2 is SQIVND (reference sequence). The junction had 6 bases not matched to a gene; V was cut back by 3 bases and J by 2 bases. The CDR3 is CASSMGTGVNTGELFF. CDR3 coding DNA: TGTGCCAGTAGTATGGGAACAGGGGTCAACACCGGGGAGCTGTTTTTT.

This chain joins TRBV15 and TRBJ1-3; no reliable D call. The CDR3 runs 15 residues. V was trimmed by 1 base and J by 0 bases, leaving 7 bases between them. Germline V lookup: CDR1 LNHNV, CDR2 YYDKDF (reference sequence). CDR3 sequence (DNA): TGTGCCACCAGCAGAGGAAGGAGCTCTGGAAACACCATATATTTT. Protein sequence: CATSRGRSSGNTIYF.

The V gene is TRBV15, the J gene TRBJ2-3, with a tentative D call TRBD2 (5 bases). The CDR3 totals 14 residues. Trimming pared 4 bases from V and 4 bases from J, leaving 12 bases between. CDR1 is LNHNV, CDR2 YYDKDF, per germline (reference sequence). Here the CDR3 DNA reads TGTGCCACCAGCAACCCAGGACTCTCAGATACGCAGTATTTT. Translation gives CATSNPGLSDTQYF. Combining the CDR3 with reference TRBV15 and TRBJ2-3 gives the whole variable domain DAMVIQNPRYQVTQFGKPVTLSCSQTLNHNVMYWYQQKSSQAPKLLFHYYDKDFNNEADTPDNFQSRRPNTSFCFLDIRSPGLGDTAMYLCATSNPGLSDTQYFGPGTRLTVL.